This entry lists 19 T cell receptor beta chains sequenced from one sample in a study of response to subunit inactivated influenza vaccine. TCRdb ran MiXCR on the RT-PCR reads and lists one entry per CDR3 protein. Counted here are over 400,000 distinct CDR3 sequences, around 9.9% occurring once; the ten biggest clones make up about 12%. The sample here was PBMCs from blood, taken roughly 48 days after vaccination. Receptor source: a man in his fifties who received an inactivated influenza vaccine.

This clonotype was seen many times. CDR3 sequence: CSVEGQGSETQYF. CDR3 nucleotide sequence: TGCAGCGTTGAGGGACAGGGCTCGGAGACCCAGTACTTC. The genes are TRBV29-1 and TRBJ2-5; TRBD1 aligns across 9 bases. The germline CDR1 and CDR2 sequences are SQVTM and ANQGSEA. CDR3 size: 13 residues. J gave up 5 bases and V 3 bases, and 4 bases lay outside the gene matches. The full variable domain, rest sourced from reference TRBV29-1 and TRBJ2-5, is SAVISQKPSRDICQRGTSLTIQCQVDSQVTMMFWYRQQPGQSLTLIATANQGSEATYESGFVIDKFPISRPNLTFSTLTVSNMSPEDSSIYLCSVEGQGSETQYFGPGTRLLVL.

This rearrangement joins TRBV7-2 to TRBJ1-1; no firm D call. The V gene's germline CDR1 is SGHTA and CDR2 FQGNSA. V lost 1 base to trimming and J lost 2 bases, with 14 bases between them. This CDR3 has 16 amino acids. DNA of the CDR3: TGTGCCAGCAGCTTAGGATCGGCGTCGGCAAACACTGAAGCTTTCTTT. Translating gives CASSLGSASANTEAFF.

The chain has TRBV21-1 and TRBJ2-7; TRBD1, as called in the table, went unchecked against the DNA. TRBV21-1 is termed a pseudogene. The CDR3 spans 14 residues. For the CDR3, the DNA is TGTGCCAGCAGCAAGGGGACAGGGGGCTACGAGCAGTACTTC. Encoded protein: CASSKGTGGYEQYF.

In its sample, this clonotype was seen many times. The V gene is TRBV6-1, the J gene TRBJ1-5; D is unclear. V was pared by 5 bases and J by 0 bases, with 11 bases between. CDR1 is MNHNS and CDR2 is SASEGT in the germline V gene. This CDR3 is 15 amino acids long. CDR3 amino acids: CASSPKWGSNQPQHF. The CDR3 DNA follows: TGTGCCAGCAGTCCTAAATGGGGTAGCAATCAGCCCCAGCATTTT.

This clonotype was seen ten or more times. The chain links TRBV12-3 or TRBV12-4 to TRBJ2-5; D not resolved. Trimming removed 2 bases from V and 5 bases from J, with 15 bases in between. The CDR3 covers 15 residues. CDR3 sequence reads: CASSLTLTPGETQYF. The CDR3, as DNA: TGTGCCAGCAGTTTAACGCTTACGCCCGGGGAGACCCAGTACTTC.

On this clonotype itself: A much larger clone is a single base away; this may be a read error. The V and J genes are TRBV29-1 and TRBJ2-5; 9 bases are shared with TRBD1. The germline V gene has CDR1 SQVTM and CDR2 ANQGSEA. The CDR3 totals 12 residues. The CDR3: CSTGQGKDTQYF. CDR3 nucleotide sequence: TGCAGCACGGGACAGGGAAAAGACACCCAGTACTTC.

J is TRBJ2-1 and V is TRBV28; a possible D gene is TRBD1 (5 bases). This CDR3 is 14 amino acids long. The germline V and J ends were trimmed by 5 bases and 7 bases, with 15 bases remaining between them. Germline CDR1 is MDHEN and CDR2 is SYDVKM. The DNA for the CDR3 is TGTGCCAGCAGTCGATTGGTGGGGCGGAATGAGCAGTTCTTC. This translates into CASSRLVGRNEQFF.

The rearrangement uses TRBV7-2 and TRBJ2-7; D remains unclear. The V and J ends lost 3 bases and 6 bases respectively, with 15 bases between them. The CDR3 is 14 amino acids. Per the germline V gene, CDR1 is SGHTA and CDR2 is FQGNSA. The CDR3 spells CASSFLGSAREQYF. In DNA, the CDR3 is TGTGCCAGCAGCTTTTTGGGTTCGGCTCGCGAGCAGTACTTC. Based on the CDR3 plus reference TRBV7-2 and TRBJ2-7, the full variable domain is GAGVSQSPSNKVTEKGKDVELRCDPISGHTALYWYRQSLGQGLEFLIYFQGNSAPDKSGLPSDRFSAERTGGSVSTLTIQRTQQEDSAVYLCASSFLGSAREQYFGPGTRLTVT.

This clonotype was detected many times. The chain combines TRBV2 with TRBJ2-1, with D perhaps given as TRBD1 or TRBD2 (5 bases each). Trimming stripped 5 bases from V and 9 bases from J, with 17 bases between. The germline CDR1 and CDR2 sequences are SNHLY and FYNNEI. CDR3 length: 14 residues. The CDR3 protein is CASSPSRGEIEQFF. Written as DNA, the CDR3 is TGTGCCAGCAGTCCCTCGAGAGGGGAGATTGAGCAGTTCTTC.

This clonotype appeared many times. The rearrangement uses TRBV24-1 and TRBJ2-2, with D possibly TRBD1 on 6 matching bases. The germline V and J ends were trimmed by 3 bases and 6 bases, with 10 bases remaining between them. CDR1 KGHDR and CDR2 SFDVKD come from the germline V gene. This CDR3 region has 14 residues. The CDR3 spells CATSDTGIAGELFF. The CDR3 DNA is TGTGCCACCAGTGATACAGGGATCGCCGGGGAGCTGTTTTTT.

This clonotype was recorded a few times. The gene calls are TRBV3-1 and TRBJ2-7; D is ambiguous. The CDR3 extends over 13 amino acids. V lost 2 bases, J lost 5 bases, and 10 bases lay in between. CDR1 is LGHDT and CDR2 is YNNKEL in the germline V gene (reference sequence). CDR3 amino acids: CASSQMDRNEQYF. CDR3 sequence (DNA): TGTGCCAGCAGCCAAATGGACCGAAACGAGCAGTACTTC.

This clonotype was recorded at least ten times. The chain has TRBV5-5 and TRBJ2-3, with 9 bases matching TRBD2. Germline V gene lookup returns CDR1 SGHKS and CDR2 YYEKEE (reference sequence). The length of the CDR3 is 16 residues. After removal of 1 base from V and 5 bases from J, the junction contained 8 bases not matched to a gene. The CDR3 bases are TGTGCCAGCAGCTTGCCTGCTAGCGGGGCGCTAGATACGCAGTATTTT. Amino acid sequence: CASSLPASGALDTQYF. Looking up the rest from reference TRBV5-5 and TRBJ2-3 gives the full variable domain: DAGVTQSPTHLIKTRGQQVTLRCSPISGHKSVSWYQQVLGQGPQFIFQYYEKEERGRGNFPDRFSARQFPNYSSELNVNALLLGDSALYLCASSLPASGALDTQYFGPGTRLTVL.

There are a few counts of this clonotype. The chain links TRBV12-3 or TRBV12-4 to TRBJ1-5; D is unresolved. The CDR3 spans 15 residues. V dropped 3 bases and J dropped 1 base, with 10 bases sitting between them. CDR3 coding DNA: TGTGCCAGCAGTTTTCGAGTGGGGAGCAATCAGCCCCAGCATTTT. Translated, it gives CASSFRVGSNQPQHF.

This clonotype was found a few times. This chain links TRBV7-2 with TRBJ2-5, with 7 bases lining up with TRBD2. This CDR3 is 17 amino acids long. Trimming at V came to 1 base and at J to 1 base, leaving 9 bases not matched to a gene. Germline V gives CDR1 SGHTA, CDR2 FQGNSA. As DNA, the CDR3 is TGTGCCAGCAGCTTAGTGGGGGGGATCAGCACCCAAGAGACCCAGTACTTC. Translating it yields CASSLVGGISTQETQYF.

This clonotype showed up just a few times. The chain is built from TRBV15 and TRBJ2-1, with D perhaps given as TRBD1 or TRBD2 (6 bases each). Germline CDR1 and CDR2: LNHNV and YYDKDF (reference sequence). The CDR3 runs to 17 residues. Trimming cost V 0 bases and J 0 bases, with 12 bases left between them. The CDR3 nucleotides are TGTGCCACCAGCAGAGATGACGGGGGCAGCTCCTACAATGAGCAGTTCTTC. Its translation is CATSRDDGGSSYNEQFF.

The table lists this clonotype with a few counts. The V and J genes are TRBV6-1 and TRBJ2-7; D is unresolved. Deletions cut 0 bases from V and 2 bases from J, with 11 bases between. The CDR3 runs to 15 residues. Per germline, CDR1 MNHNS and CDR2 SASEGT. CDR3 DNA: TGTGCCAGCAGTGAAGCTGGGGTCAAGACCTACGAGCAGTACTTC. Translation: CASSEAGVKTYEQYF.

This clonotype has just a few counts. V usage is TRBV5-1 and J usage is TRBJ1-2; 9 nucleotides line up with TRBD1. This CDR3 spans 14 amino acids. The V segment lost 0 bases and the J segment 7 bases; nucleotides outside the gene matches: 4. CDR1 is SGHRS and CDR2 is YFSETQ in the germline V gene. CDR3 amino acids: CASSLGQGVAGYTF. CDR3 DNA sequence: TGCGCCAGCAGCTTGGGACAGGGGGTGGCTGGCTACACCTTC.

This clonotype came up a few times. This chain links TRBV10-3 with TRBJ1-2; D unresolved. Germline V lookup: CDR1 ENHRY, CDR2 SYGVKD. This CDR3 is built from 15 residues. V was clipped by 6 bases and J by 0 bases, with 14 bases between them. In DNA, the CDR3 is TGTGCCATCAGCGCAGCAGGTTTATCTAACTATGGCTACACCTTC. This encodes CAISAAGLSNYGYTF.

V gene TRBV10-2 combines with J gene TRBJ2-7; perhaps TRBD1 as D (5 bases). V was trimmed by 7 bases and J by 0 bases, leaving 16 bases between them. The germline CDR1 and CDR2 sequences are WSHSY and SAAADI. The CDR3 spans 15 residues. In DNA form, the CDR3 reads TGCGCCAGCAACTCAGACCACAGGAGCTCCTACGAGCAGTACTTC. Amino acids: CASNSDHRSSYEQYF.